The TCR beta chain described here comes from a study of T cell changes during pregnancy in multiple sclerosis. Method: immunoSEQ multiplex PCR; TCRdb's copy keeps in-frame clones and lacks some. This table holds just under 65,000 clones, 90% found once. This CDR3 region has 17 residues. Germline CDR1 is MGHRA and CDR2 is YSYEKL. V dropped 3 bases and J dropped 2; count of bases not matched to a gene: 5. Sequenced material: peripheral blood, taken in the second trimester of pregnancy. The chain has TRBV4-1 and TRBJ2-1, with 12 nucleotides matching TRBD2. The sequence was obtained from a female donor in good health, enrolled as a control in a pregnancy study. DNA for the CDR3: TGCGCCAGCAGCCAGACTACTAGCGGGAGGCCCTACAATGAGCAGTTCTTC. Encoded protein: CASSQTTSGRPYNEQFF.